The 15 T cell receptor beta chains given below trace back to one sample, sequenced in a study of blood T cells in healthy people across ages. Combining a sample-barcoded 5' primer with a J-beta primer mix, a second PCR ran for roughly 7 to 11 cycles. TCRdb re-analysed the 5' RACE reads in MiXCR, keeping a single row per CDR3 protein. This sample has 920,000 or so distinct CDR3 sequences; around 43% occur once, and the top ten carry 18%. Specimen: blood. Receptors originate from a woman aged 60-75 years in good health.

The chain is built from TRBV12-3 or TRBV12-4 and TRBJ2-3; D gene unclear. Trimming pared 7 bases from V and 5 bases from J, leaving 13 bases between. The CDR3 sequence is 13 residues long. CDR3 nucleotides: TGTGCCAGCACTCTCTCAACGGAAGATACGCAGTATTTT. Its protein product is CASTLSTEDTQYF.

About this clonotype itself: A junction end diverges from the germline sequence, so it may reflect a read error. This rearrangement joins TRBV11-3 to TRBJ2-2; tentatively, D is TRBD2 (6 bases). CDR3 size: 12 residues. The germline gives CDR1 SGHNT, CDR2 YENEEA. In DNA, the CDR3 is TGTGCCAGCAGCGTCCATACCGGGGGGCTGTTTTTT. It encodes CASSVHTGGLFF.

The rearrangement uses TRBV28 and TRBJ1-1; 10 bases fit TRBD1. This CDR3 spans 16 amino acids. V gave up 2 bases and J gave up 4 bases; unmatched junction bases: 7. Germline loops: CDR1 MDHEN, CDR2 SYDVKM. For the CDR3, the DNA is TGTGCCAGCAGTTTACATTCAGGGACAGGGGTCACTGAAGCTTTCTTT. It encodes CASSLHSGTGVTEAFF.

The V and J genes are TRBV20-1 and TRBJ2-7, with TRBD2 matching 15 bases. The CDR3 covers 17 residues. Germline lookup yields CDR1 DFQATT and CDR2 SNEGSKA (reference sequence). After removal of 4 bases from V and 0 bases from J, the junction contained 7 bases not matched to a gene. Written as DNA, the CDR3 is TGCAGTGCTAACTTGGGACTAGCGGGAGGCCGCTCCTACGAGCAGTACTTC. This gives the protein CSANLGLAGGRSYEQYF.

The rearrangement uses TRBV27 and TRBJ2-2; D is uncertain. Trimming removed 2 bases at V and 2 bases at J, with 15 bases between. Per germline, CDR1 MNHEY and CDR2 SMNVEV (reference sequence). The CDR3 is 17 amino acids. CDR3 DNA sequence: TGTGCCAGCAGTTTAGTGGGCGGAAGGACCAACACCGGGGAGCTGTTTTTT. Amino acid sequence: CASSLVGGRTNTGELFF.

This chain's CDR3 is CASSYSSPSAGKTNTGELFF. CDR3 bases: TGTGCCAGCAGTTACTCAAGCCCATCTGCGGGAAAGACCAACACCGGGGAGCTGTTTTTT. This chain uses TRBV6-5 with TRBJ2-2; D is possibly TRBD2 (6 bases). V gave up 0 bases and J gave up 2 bases, with 22 bases separating them. In germline, CDR1 is MNHEY, CDR2 SVGAGI. The CDR3 consists of 20 residues.

The rearrangement uses TRBV7-9 and TRBJ2-5; TRBD1 or TRBD2 may be the D gene (5 bases each). Between the trimmed V and J ends, which lost 0 bases and 4 bases, there was a span of 15 bases. Germline CDR1 is SEHNR and CDR2 is FQNEAQ (reference sequence). The CDR3 length is 16 residues. CDR3 sequence (DNA): TGTGCCAGCAGCTTAGCCGGGACGGGGCGCGGAGAGACCCAGTACTTC. This gives the protein CASSLAGTGRGETQYF. Based on the CDR3 plus reference TRBV7-9 and TRBJ2-5, the full variable domain is DTGVSQNPRHKITKRGQNVTFRCDPISEHNRLYWYRQTLGQGPEFLTYFQNEAQLEKSRLLSDRFSAERPKGSFSTLEIQRTEQGDSAMYLCASSLAGTGRGETQYFGPGTRLLVL.

This clonotype was observed a handful of times. The rearrangement joins TRBV7-9 to TRBJ2-3, with a possible D match to TRBD2 (6 bases). In germline, CDR1 is SEHNR, CDR2 FQNEAQ (reference sequence). Trimming cost V 2 bases and J 3 bases, with 21 bases left between them. This CDR3 has 18 residues. The CDR3 nucleotides read TGTGCCAGCAGCTTAACAGTCGGGGTGGGCGGGACGACAGATACGCAGTATTTT. Translation: CASSLTVGVGGTTDTQYF.

There are a few counts of this clonotype. The CDR3 DNA reads as TGCGCCAGCAGCCAAGGGCCTGGACAGGGGGCCTACGAGCAGTACTTC. Translating it yields CASSQGPGQGAYEQYF. V is TRBV4-1 and J is TRBJ2-7; 10 bases are shared with TRBD1. Germline assignment: CDR1 MGHRA and CDR2 YSYEKL. The CDR3 is 16 amino acids. Trimming cost V 1 base and J 2 bases; bases outside gene matches: 5.

The V and J genes are TRBV11-2 and TRBJ2-5; D perhaps matches TRBD2 (6 bases). The last part of the DNA fits TRBJ2-7 better; the J call may be wrong. The germline V gene encodes CDR1 SGHAT and CDR2 FQNNGV. The CDR3 covers 17 residues. CDR3 loop: CASSLGPGLPTLYEQYF. CDR3 in DNA: TGTGCCAGCAGCTTAGGACCGGGACTTCCGACCCTTTACGAGCAGTACTTC.

This chain connects TRBV9 to TRBJ2-3; D not certain. The germline CDR1 and CDR2 sequences are SGDLS and YYNGEE. The CDR3 covers 14 residues. Trimming left V 4 bases short and J 6 bases short, with 15 bases between. CDR3 sequence reads: CASSFQGASDTQYF. In nucleotides, the CDR3 is TGTGCCAGCAGCTTCCAAGGAGCGTCGGATACGCAGTATTTT.

This clonotype was found a few times. In DNA, the CDR3 is TGTGCCAGCACTAGCGGGAGTGGTGAGCAGTTCTTC. It codes for CASTSGSGEQFF. The chain combines TRBV28 with TRBJ2-1; 10 nucleotides align to TRBD2. Per germline, CDR1 MDHEN and CDR2 SYDVKM. CDR3 length equals 12 residues. Trimming at V came to 7 bases and at J to 9 bases, leaving 3 bases not matched to a gene. Supplemented by reference TRBV28 and TRBJ2-1, the full variable domain reads DVKVTQSSRYLVKRTGEKVFLECVQDMDHENMFWYRQDPGLGLRLIYFSYDVKMKEKGDIPEGYSVSREKKERFSLILESASTNQTSMYLCASTSGSGEQFFGPGTRLTVL.

This clonotype has only a few counts. The V and J genes are TRBV20-1 and TRBJ1-2; no clear D. This CDR3 comprises 13 residues. The germline V gene has CDR1 DFQATT and CDR2 SNEGSKA (reference sequence). V lost 0 bases, J lost 2 bases, and 7 bases lay in between. The CDR3, as DNA: TGCAGTGCTAGAGATCCCCAAAACTATGGCTACACCTTC. Protein sequence: CSARDPQNYGYTF.

The V call is TRBV27, the J call TRBJ2-1, with TRBD2 matching over 7 bases. Trimming at V came to 5 bases and at J to 13 bases, leaving 5 bases not matched to a gene. Germline CDR1 is MNHEY and CDR2 is SMNVEV (reference sequence). CDR3 length: 11 amino acids. This chain's CDR3 is CASSHRDYQFF. The CDR3 DNA reads as TGTGCCAGCAGTCACCGGGACTACCAGTTCTTC.

This clonotype was counted between two and nine times. The CDR3 here is CASSFGLAGDEQYF. CDR3 in DNA: TGTGCCAGCAGTTTCGGACTAGCGGGAGACGAGCAGTACTTC. The V and J genes are TRBV12-3 or TRBV12-4 and TRBJ2-4; 13 bases fit TRBD2. Judging by the DNA end, TRBJ2-7 fits better; the J call may be wrong. CDR3 length equals 14 residues.